This T cell receptor beta chain was documented in a study of a mutant IDH1 vaccine in newly diagnosed glioma. Study overall: Treated patients had a mean age of around 40 years and a roughly 60% male, about 40% female split. Study conclusions and caveats: Changes to the top peripheral T cell clonotypes appeared unrelated to pseudoprogression.

Germline V CDR1 and CDR2: LNHNV, YYDKDF (reference sequence). This CDR3 has 16 amino acids. V dropped 1 base and J dropped 7; count of bases not matched to a gene: 11. This clone was recorded once. Antigen: not known. Clones were read by immunoSEQ multiplex PCR, and TCRdb kept only the in-frame ones, dropping some. The top ten clones hold around 7% of a sample with 80,000 to 100,000 clones, about 82% of them seen once. Time point given: baseline, week 1 (first vaccination visit). Stated treatment: pre-vaccination baseline after standard-of-care therapy. Donors had new IDH1-mutant astrocytomas of WHO grade 3 or 4 (ATRX-lost).

The TCR originated in a man in his forties or fifties with glioma. The rearrangement joins TRBV15 to TRBJ1-2, with 8 bases aligning to TRBD1. The sample here was PBMCs, taken from a glioma patient treated with radiotherapy, temozolomide or both. CDR3 sequence: CATSRGGQEVMGGYTF. In DNA form, the CDR3 reads TGTGCCACCAGCAGAGGGGGACAGGAGGTTATGGGTGGCTACACCTTC.